The sequence of this T cell receptor (beta chain) was determined in a study of T cell responses to AZD1222 COVID-19 vaccine. This CDR3 has 13 residues. CDR1 is MNHEY, CDR2 SMNVEV, per germline (reference sequence). Trimming removed 0 bases from V and 1 base from J, with 3 bases in between. Profiling relied on immunoSEQ multiplex PCR, and the TCRdb table lists in-frame clones only, not all of them. The data show fewer than 120,000 clones, roughly 87% seen once. The study's findings and limits: Spike as a whole was targeted by vaccine-associated CD4 TCRs, dominant at 160-218 and 743-854. Repertoire sampling occurred only after the peak T cell response. Spike-specific TCRs gained breadth and depth after people received two AZD1222 doses. In a largely white British group with more females than males, clonal diversity was possibly underestimated.

Note on this clone: Its antigen is currently unknown.

The input for sequencing was peripheral blood, taken on day 0 of AZD1222 vaccination. The V and J genes are TRBV27 and TRBJ1-1; D not certain. This sequence was found in an adult in good health. In DNA form, the CDR3 reads TGTGCCAGCAGTTTATCCCGGAACACTGAAGCTTTCTTT. It yields the protein CASSLSRNTEAFF.